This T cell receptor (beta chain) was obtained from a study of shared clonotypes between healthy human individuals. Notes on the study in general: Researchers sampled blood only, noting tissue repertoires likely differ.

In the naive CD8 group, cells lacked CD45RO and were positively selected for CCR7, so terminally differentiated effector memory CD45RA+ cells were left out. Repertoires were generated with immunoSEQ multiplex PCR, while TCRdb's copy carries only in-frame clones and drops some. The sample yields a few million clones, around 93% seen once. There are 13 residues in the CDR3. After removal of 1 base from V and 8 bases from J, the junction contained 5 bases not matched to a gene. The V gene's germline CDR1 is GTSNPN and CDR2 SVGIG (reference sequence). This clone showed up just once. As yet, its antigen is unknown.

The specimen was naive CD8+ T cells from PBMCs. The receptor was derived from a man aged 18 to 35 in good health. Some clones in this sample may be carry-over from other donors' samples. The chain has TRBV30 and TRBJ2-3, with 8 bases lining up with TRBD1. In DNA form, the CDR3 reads TGTGCCTGGAGTGGTGGACAGGGCGGTACGCAGTATTTT. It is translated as CAWSGGQGGTQYF.